A single sample gave rise to the 31 T cell receptor beta chains below, sequenced in a study of cytomegalovirus exposure and HLA in healthy donors. The PCR had 60 Vbeta and 13 Jbeta primers. TCRdb's table, derived via immunoSEQ multiplex PCR, lists solely in-frame clones and lacks some. The data show about 130,000 clones, around 77% seen once. The sample was PBMCs. The receptors were gathered from a woman aged 50 to 60 in good health and CMV-seronegative.

The CDR3 DNA is TGTGCCAGCAGCGCCCAGGGGACAGGGCTTGGCTATGGCTACACCTTC. Protein: CASSAQGTGLGYGYTF. The chain recombines TRBV2 with TRBJ1-2; the match to TRBD1 covers 9 bases. The CDR3 sequence is 16 residues long. V lost 6 bases and J lost 4; bases outside the gene matches: 12. Germline V CDR1 and CDR2: SNHLY, FYNNEI. The full variable domain, with the rest looked up from reference TRBV2 and TRBJ1-2, is EPEVTQTPSHQVTQMGQEVILRCVPISNHLYFYWYRQILGQKVEFLVSFYNNEISEKSEIFDDQFSVERPDGSNFTLKIRSTKLEDSAMYFCASSAQGTGLGYGYTFGSGTRLTVV.

This clone was counted only a few times. The chain combines TRBV19 with TRBJ1-2; TRBD1 matches at 7 bases. Trimming at V came to 1 base and at J to 4 bases, leaving 9 bases not matched to a gene. The CDR3 has 16 residues. Germline values: CDR1 LNHDA, CDR2 SQIVND (reference sequence). CDR3 region: CASSIASPTGPYGYTF. CDR3 DNA sequence: TGTGCCAGTAGTATAGCATCGCCGACAGGGCCCTATGGCTACACCTTC.

The V gene is TRBV7-9, the J gene TRBJ2-7, with D possibly TRBD2 on 5 matching bases. Between the trimmed V and J ends, which lost 3 bases and 5 bases, there was a span of 17 bases. The germline gives CDR1 SEHNR, CDR2 FQNEAQ (reference sequence). This CDR3 has 15 amino acids. CDR3 region: CASSFTQTRGNEQYV. CDR3 DNA: TGTGCCAGCAGCTTTACTCAAACCCGAGGGAACGAGCAGTACGTC.

The chain's CDR3 is CASSQDPAGGPGNEQFF. DNA for the CDR3: TGCGCCAGCAGCCAAGATCCCGCGGGAGGGCCGGGGAATGAGCAGTTCTTC. This chain links TRBV4-1 with TRBJ2-1, with 9 bases identical to TRBD2. Per the germline V gene, CDR1 is MGHRA and CDR2 is YSYEKL. This CDR3 has 17 residues. V lost 0 bases and J lost 7; bases outside the gene matches: 10.

The chain links TRBV15 to TRBJ2-7, with D possibly matching TRBD2 (5 bases). V was pared by 0 bases and J by 5 bases, with 8 bases between. Germline CDR1 and CDR2: LNHNV and YYDKDF (reference sequence). CDR3 size: 13 residues. The CDR3 DNA is TGTGCCACCAGCAGAGATGCGGGTGACGAGCAGTACTTC. Translating it yields CATSRDAGDEQYF.

Notes on this clone: One end of the junction does not line up with germline, which may come from a read error. The chain has TRBV4-3 and TRBJ1-1, with D possibly matching TRBD1 (5 bases). Germline CDR1 LGHNA, CDR2 YSLEER. The CDR3 totals 13 residues. CDR3 protein: CASSQARRRGQTF. CDR3 sequence (DNA): TGCGCCAGCAGCCAAGCCCGGAGGAGGGGCCAGACCTTT.

This CDR3 reads CASSLDPRATLQPQHF. The CDR3 coding sequence is TGTGCCAGCAGTTTAGACCCCCGTGCGACTCTCCAGCCCCAGCATTTT. This rearrangement joins TRBV28 to TRBJ1-5; D remains unclear. CDR1 and CDR2 from the germline V gene are MDHEN and SYDVKM. Trimming shortened V by 2 bases and J by 7 bases, and 18 bases separated the two germline ends. The CDR3 spans 16 residues.

This clone is a singleton in its sample. Mismatch with germline at one junction end may stem from a read error. The rearrangement links TRBV5-8 to TRBJ1-5; TRBD1 aligns across 8 bases. CDR1 SGHTS and CDR2 YDEGEE come from the germline V gene. The CDR3 sequence is 17 residues long. CDR3 residues: CASRGFTGGWGNQPQNF. CDR3 sequence (DNA): TGTGCCAGCAGAGGGTTTACAGGGGGTTGGGGGAATCAGCCCCAGAATTTT.

This clone came up a few times. The chain employs TRBV6-5 and TRBJ1-1, with 9 bases that match TRBD1. Trimming cost V 2 bases and J 5 bases; bases outside gene matches: 9. The CDR3 runs 16 residues. Germline V gives CDR1 MNHEY, CDR2 SVGAGI. The CDR3 sequence is CASSYPIDRGRTEAFF. CDR3 sequence (DNA): TGTGCCAGCAGTTACCCTATAGACAGGGGGAGGACTGAAGCTTTCTTT.

This chain links TRBV7-9 with TRBJ2-1; D unresolved. Deletions cut 0 bases from V and 4 bases from J, with 16 bases between. The CDR3 extends over 17 amino acids. CDR1 and CDR2 from the germline V gene are SEHNR and FQNEAQ (reference sequence). CDR3 in DNA: TGTGCCAGCAGCTTAGCTCCGCTATTCACTCGGTACAATGAGCAGTTCTTC. It yields the protein CASSLAPLFTRYNEQFF.

This chain links TRBV23-1 with TRBJ2-1; 13 bases match TRBD2. TRBV23-1 is identified as an open reading frame with a role that is uncertain. V was pared by 1 base and J by 5 bases, with 5 bases of the junction left unmatched. The CDR3 is made up of 17 amino acids. CDR3 in amino acids: CASSQLGLAGPDNEQFF. The CDR3 DNA sequence: TGCGCCAGCAGTCAATTGGGACTAGCGGGACCCGACAATGAGCAGTTCTTC.

The rearrangement links TRBV18 to TRBJ1-3, with 7 bases identical to TRBD1. CDR3 length: 17 residues. V was clipped by 4 bases and J by 0 bases; unmatched bases: 9. Germline V gives CDR1 KGHSH, CDR2 LQKENI. The CDR3 DNA follows: TGTGCCAGCTCACTGAGTCCCGGGACAGACTCTGGAAACACCATATATTTT. It is translated as CASSLSPGTDSGNTIYF.

The chain has TRBV5-6 and TRBJ1-2, with 7 bases fitting TRBD1. This CDR3 region has 13 residues. V lost 2 bases to trimming and J lost 6 bases; unmatched junction nucleotides: 4. The germline V gene has CDR1 SGHDT and CDR2 YYEEEE. Here the CDR3 DNA reads TGTGCCAGCAGCTTCAGGGGGATTGATGGCTACACCTTC. Its protein product is CASSFRGIDGYTF.

J is TRBJ2-2 and V is TRBV5-5; 8 bases align to TRBD1. Germline lookup yields CDR1 SGHKS and CDR2 YYEKEE (reference sequence). The CDR3 spans 15 residues. The V gene end was trimmed by 6 bases and the J gene end by 6 bases; junction bases not matched to a gene: 10. In DNA, the CDR3 is TGTGCCAGCACCCTACAGGGGGTAGCAGCCGGGGAGCTGTTTTTT. Its translation: CASTLQGVAAGELFF.

V is TRBV11-1 and J is TRBJ2-1, with D perhaps matching TRBD1 (5 bases). CDR1 is SGHAT and CDR2 is FQDESV in the germline V gene (reference sequence). V shed 5 bases and J shed 5 bases, with 19 bases lying between them. The CDR3 has 16 residues. CDR3 amino acids: CASSQDPFRTNNEQFF. As DNA, the CDR3 is TGTGCCAGCAGCCAAGACCCCTTCAGGACAAACAATGAGCAGTTCTTC.

A few counts support this clone. The chain couples TRBV4-3 to TRBJ2-1; TRBD2 matches at 8 bases. Germline CDR1 and CDR2: LGHNA and YSLEER. CDR3 length: 16 amino acids. Trimming at V came to 1 base and at J to 4 bases, leaving 6 bases not matched to a gene. The CDR3 protein is CASSQGKGLAYNEQFF. The CDR3, as DNA: TGCGCCAGCAGCCAAGGAAAAGGACTAGCATACAATGAGCAGTTCTTC.

Only one count was recorded for this clone. The CDR3 loop is CASSSRAGGTDTQYF. CDR3 DNA: TGTGCCAGCAGCTCTCGAGCGGGAGGCACAGATACGCAGTATTTT. V is TRBV7-2 and J is TRBJ2-3, with 8 nucleotides matching TRBD2. After removal of 4 bases from V and 1 base from J, the junction contained 4 bases not matched to a gene. The CDR3 is 15 residues long. From germline, CDR1 is SGHTA and CDR2 FQGNSA. The full variable domain, completed using reference TRBV7-2 and TRBJ2-3, is GAGVSQSPSNKVTEKGKDVELRCDPISGHTALYWYRQSLGQGLEFLIYFQGNSAPDKSGLPSDRFSAERTGGSVSTLTIQRTQQEDSAVYLCASSSRAGGTDTQYFGPGTRLTVL.

This chain joins TRBV6-6 and TRBJ1-5; the match to TRBD1 covers 7 bases. The CDR3 sequence is 15 residues long. The J segment lost 1 base and the V segment lost 6 bases, leaving 6 bases of the junction unmatched. Per germline, CDR1 MNHNY and CDR2 SVGAGI (reference sequence). Here the CDR3 reads CASRWTGKSNQPQHF. The CDR3 DNA sequence: TGTGCCAGCAGGTGGACAGGTAAAAGCAATCAGCCCCAGCATTTT.

The J gene is TRBJ2-1, the V gene TRBV19; possible D gene TRBD2, 6 bases. V shed 0 bases and J shed 15 bases, with 15 bases lying between them. The CDR3 has 13 amino acids. Germline CDR1 reads LNHDA; CDR2 reads SQIVND (reference sequence). CDR3 in DNA: TGTGCCAGTAGTATAGACCCGGGGGACTCAGTGTTCTTC. This translates into CASSIDPGDSVFF. The full variable domain, with the rest looked up from reference TRBV19 and TRBJ2-1, is DGGITQSPKYLFRKEGQNVTLSCEQNLNHDAMYWYRQDPGQGLRLIYYSQIVNDFQKGDIAEGYSVSREKKESFPLTVTSAQKNPTAFYLCASSIDPGDSVFFGPGTRLTVL.

The chain joins TRBV19 to TRBJ2-5; a weak D match, TRBD2 (6 bases). The CDR3 extends over 14 amino acids. Between the trimmed V and J ends, which lost 7 bases and 5 bases, there was a span of 17 bases. Germline CDR1 is LNHDA and CDR2 is SQIVND (reference sequence). Here the CDR3 DNA reads TGTGCCAGTAAAGACGGGGGTTCCCGGGAGACCCAGTACTTC. Translating it yields CASKDGGSRETQYF.

V is TRBV27 and J is TRBJ2-1; D is possibly TRBD2 (6 bases). The CDR3 totals 15 residues. V lost 7 bases and J 3 bases, leaving 16 bases between the germline ends. The V gene's germline CDR1 is MNHEY and CDR2 SMNVEV (reference sequence). CDR3 nucleotide sequence: TGTGCCAGCAAAAGGAGGCGGGAAGACTACAATGAGCAGTTCTTC. It specifies CASKRRREDYNEQFF.

The chain combines TRBV29-1 with TRBJ1-1; TRBD1 matches at 8 bases. CDR3 size: 13 residues. CDR1 is SQVTM and CDR2 is ANQGSEA in the germline V gene. The trim removed 7 bases at V and 2 bases at J, leaving 6 bases unmatched. CDR3 loop: CSGRQGYNTEAFF. CDR3 DNA: TGCAGCGGTCGACAGGGGTACAACACTGAAGCTTTCTTT.

The gene calls are TRBV28 and TRBJ2-7; 12 bases line up with TRBD1. CDR3 length equals 16 residues. J lost 9 bases, V lost 3 bases, and 12 bases had no gene match. Germline-derived CDR1 and CDR2 are MDHEN and SYDVKM. The CDR3 loop is CASSLSSGTGGVPQYF. The CDR3 coding sequence is TGTGCCAGCAGTTTGAGCTCCGGGACAGGGGGCGTTCCGCAGTACTTC.

Comment on this clone: Germline is not matched at one junction end, which may reflect a read error. The rearrangement joins TRBV7-7 to TRBJ1-3; D not certain. The V gene's germline CDR1 is SSHAT and CDR2 FNYEAQ (reference sequence). The CDR3 loop spans 16 amino acids. The CDR3 DNA sequence: TGTGCTAGCAGCTTAGATTTACTTAGCTCTGGAAACACCATATATTTT. It codes for CASSLDLLSSGNTIYF.

The V and J genes are TRBV5-4 and TRBJ2-3, with a tentative D call TRBD1 (6 bases). The V end was cut by 4 bases, the J end by 0 bases, with 18 bases between. Germline CDR1 SGHNT, CDR2 YYREEE (reference sequence). The CDR3 contains 17 residues. The CDR3 reads CASSTRAQGISTDTQYF. CDR3 nucleotide sequence: TGTGCCAGCAGCACCCGGGCGCAGGGGATCAGCACAGATACGCAGTATTTT.

V gene TRBV11-2 combines with J gene TRBJ2-7; 12 nucleotides agree with TRBD2. The CDR3 contains 18 residues. Germline trimming cut 5 bases from V and 2 bases from J; bases unmatched to any gene: 13. Germline CDR1 reads SGHAT; CDR2 reads FQNNGV. The CDR3 loop reads CASSQGLAGGPSAYEQYF. In DNA form, the CDR3 reads TGTGCCAGCAGCCAAGGGCTAGCGGGAGGGCCATCGGCCTACGAGCAGTACTTC.

The V call is TRBV7-3, the J call TRBJ2-7; 10 positions match TRBD2. Germline assignment: CDR1 SGHTA and CDR2 FQGTGA. Trimming at V came to 4 bases and at J to 5 bases, leaving 2 bases not matched to a gene. The length of the CDR3 is 13 residues. In DNA form, the CDR3 reads TGTGCCAGCAGCTCTAGCGGGAGCCACGAGCAGTACTTC. It specifies CASSSSGSHEQYF. The full variable domain, with the rest looked up from reference TRBV7-3 and TRBJ2-7, is GAGVSQTPSNKVTEKGKYVELRCDPISGHTALYWYRQSLGQGPEFLIYFQGTGAADDSGLPNDRFFAVRPEGSVSTLKIQRTERGDSAVYLCASSSSGSHEQYFGPGTRLTVT.

V and J are TRBV7-9 and TRBJ1-1; D is undetermined. Germline CDR1 reads SEHNR; CDR2 reads FQNEAQ (reference sequence). V lost 4 bases and J 0 bases, leaving 18 bases between the germline ends. The CDR3 is made up of 17 amino acids. CDR3 loop: CASSSSHSTRVNTEAFF. The CDR3 DNA follows: TGTGCCAGCAGCTCATCTCACTCCACTAGGGTGAACACTGAAGCTTTCTTT.

The J gene is TRBJ2-7, the V gene TRBV7-6; either TRBD1 or TRBD2 may supply D (5 bases each). Trimming took 0 bases from V and 0 from J, leaving 6 bases between them. Germline values: CDR1 SGHVS, CDR2 FNYEAQ. The CDR3 is 14 residues long. In DNA form, the CDR3 reads TGTGCCAGCAGCTTAGCGGGGGACTCCTACGAGCAGTACGTC. It specifies CASSLAGDSYEQYV.

The V and J genes are TRBV30 and TRBJ1-5; D may be TRBD1 (5 bases). V lost 2 bases and J lost 5, with 16 bases in between. The CDR3 is 15 residues long. Germline CDR1 reads GTSNPN; CDR2 reads SVGIG (reference sequence). The CDR3 protein is CAWSLGVGGDQPQHF. The CDR3, as DNA: TGTGCCTGGAGTCTGGGAGTTGGGGGGGATCAGCCCCAGCATTTT.

The chain employs TRBV18 and TRBJ2-7, with TRBD2 matching 8 bases. This CDR3 is built from 15 residues. CDR1 is KGHSH and CDR2 is LQKENI in the germline V gene. V lost 0 bases and J lost 1; bases outside the gene matches: 2. CDR3 protein: CASSPPLAESYEQYF. The CDR3 nucleotides are TGTGCCAGCTCACCACCACTAGCGGAGTCCTACGAGCAGTACTTC.